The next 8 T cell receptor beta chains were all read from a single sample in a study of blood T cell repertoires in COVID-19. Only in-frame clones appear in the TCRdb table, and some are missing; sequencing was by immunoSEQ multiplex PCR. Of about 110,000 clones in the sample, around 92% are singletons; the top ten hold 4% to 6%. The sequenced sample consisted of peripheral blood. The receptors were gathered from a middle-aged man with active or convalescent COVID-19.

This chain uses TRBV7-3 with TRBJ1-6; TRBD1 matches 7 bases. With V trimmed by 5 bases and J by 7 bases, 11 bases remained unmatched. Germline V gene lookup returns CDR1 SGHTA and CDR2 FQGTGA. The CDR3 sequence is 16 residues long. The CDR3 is CASSETGVAGNSPLHF. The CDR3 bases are TGTGCCAGCAGCGAAACAGGGGTTGCAGGAAATTCACCCCTCCACTTT.

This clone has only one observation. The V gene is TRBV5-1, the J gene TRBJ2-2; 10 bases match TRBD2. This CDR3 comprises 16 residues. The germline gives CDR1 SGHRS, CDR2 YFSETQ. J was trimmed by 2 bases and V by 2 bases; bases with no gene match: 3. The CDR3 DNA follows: TGCGCCAGCAGCTTTGGACTAGCGGAAAACACCGGGGAGCTGTTTTTT. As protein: CASSFGLAENTGELFF. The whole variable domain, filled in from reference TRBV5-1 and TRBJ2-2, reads KAGVTQTPRYLIKTRGQQVTLSCSPISGHRSVSWYQQTPGQGLQFLFEYFSETQRNKGNFPGRFSGRQFSNSRSEMNVSTLELGDSALYLCASSFGLAENTGELFFGEGSRLTVL.

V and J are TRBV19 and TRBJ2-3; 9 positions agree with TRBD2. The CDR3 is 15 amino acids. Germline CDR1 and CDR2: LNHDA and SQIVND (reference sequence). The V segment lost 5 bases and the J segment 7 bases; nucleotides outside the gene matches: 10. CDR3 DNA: TGTGCCAGTAGTTTGGCGGGAGGGCAAAGAAATACGCAGTATTTT. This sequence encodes CASSLAGGQRNTQYF.

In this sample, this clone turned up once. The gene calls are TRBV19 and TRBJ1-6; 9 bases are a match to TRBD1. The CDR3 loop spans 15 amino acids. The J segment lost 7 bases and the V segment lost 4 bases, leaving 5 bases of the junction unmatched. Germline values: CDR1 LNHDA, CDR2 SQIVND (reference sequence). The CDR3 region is CASSTGQGPNSPLHF. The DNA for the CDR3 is TGTGCCAGTAGTACAGGACAGGGGCCAAATTCACCCCTCCACTTT.

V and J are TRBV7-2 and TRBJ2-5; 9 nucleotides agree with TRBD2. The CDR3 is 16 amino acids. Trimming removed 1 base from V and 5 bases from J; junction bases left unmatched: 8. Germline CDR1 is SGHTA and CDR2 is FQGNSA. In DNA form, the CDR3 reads TGTGCCAGCAGCTTAGAAGGCGGGAGGGCCGTGGAGACCCAGTACTTC. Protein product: CASSLEGGRAVETQYF.

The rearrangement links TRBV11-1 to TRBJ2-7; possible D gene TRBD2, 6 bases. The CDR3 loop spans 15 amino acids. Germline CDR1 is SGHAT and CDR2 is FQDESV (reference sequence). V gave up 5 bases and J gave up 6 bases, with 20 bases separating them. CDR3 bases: TGTGCCAGCAGCAATGGAGGGTCTAGGATTTCCGAGCAGTACTTC. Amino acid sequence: CASSNGGSRISEQYF.

The CDR3 region has the DNA TGTGCCAGCAGCACTACTAGCGCCCCTGGAAATGAGCAGTTCTTC. It specifies CASSTTSAPGNEQFF. The chain couples TRBV7-3 to TRBJ2-1, with TRBD2 matching 7 bases. V gave up 5 bases and J gave up 7 bases; unmatched junction bases: 11. CDR3 size: 15 residues. CDR1 SGHTA and CDR2 FQGTGA come from the germline V gene.

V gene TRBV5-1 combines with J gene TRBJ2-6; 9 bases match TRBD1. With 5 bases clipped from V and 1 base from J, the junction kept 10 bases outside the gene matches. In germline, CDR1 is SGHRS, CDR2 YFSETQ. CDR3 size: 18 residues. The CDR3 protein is CASRPAGTGTSGANVLTF. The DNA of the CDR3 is TGCGCCAGCAGACCCGCCGGGACAGGGACATCTGGGGCCAACGTCCTGACTTTC. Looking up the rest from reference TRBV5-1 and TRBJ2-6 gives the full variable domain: KAGVTQTPRYLIKTRGQQVTLSCSPISGHRSVSWYQQTPGQGLQFLFEYFSETQRNKGNFPGRFSGRQFSNSRSEMNVSTLELGDSALYLCASRPAGTGTSGANVLTFGAGSRLTVL.